This is a list of T cell receptor beta chains from one sample in a study of T cell changes during pregnancy in multiple sclerosis. Produced via immunoSEQ multiplex PCR; TCRdb's table is partial and in-frame only. The sample has tens of thousands of clones, less than 95% seen once; the top ten hold approximately 2.1%. This material consisted of peripheral blood, taken in the first trimester of pregnancy. These receptor sequences come from a female donor in good health, enrolled as a control in a pregnancy study. CDR3s include the opening cysteine and the closing phenylalanine or tryptophan. The D gene is left open where the match is weak. For some rows the clone size is stated as once, few or many, or as a class when expanded; others skip it.

NA | TRBJ1-4 | TRBV19 | NA | TGTGCCAGGAGGGAGGGGTCGAGTAATGAAAAACTGTTTTTT | CARREGSSNEKLFF
TRBD2 | TRBJ2-1 | TRBV28 | NA | TGTGCCAGCAGTTCCCGATGGGAGCGGGAGGGCTACAATGAGCAGTTCTTC | CASSSRWEREGYNEQFF
TRBD1 | TRBJ2-7 | TRBV18 | NA | TGTGCCAGCTCACCCTCCCTGGGACAGGGCTACGAGCAGTACTTC | CASSPSLGQGYEQYF
NA | TRBJ2-2 | TRBV2 | once | TGTGCCAGCCGGGTAGTGCGGTTGAACACCGGGGAGCTGTTTTTT | CASRVVRLNTGELFF
TRBD1 | TRBJ1-2 | TRBV7-6 | NA | TGTGCCAGCAGCTTAGACTCCGTGAGGGGGCGAGGCTACACCTTC | CASSLDSVRGRGYTF
NA | TRBJ1-5 | TRBV10-2 | NA | TGCGCCAGCAGCCTCACAATGGGCAATCAGCCCCAGCATTTT | CASSLTMGNQPQHF
NA | TRBJ2-2 | TRBV21-1 | NA | TGTGCCAGCAGGACCTCGCAGTGTAGGAGCACCGGGGAGCTGTTTTTT | CASRTSQCRSTGELFF
TRBD2 | TRBJ2-1 | TRBV25-1 | NA | TGTGCCAGCAGTGAATGGGGACTAGCGAGTTTAAATGAGCAGTTCTTC | CASSEWGLASLNEQFF
NA | TRBJ2-7 | TRBV13 | NA | TGTGCCAGCAGCGCTCTACGCTCCTACGAGCAGTACTTC | CASSALRSYEQYF
NA | TRBJ1-2 | TRBV6-5 | NA | TGTGCCAGCAGTTACTCGAGCAGTAGCGGCTACACCTTC | CASSYSSSSGYTF
TRBD2 | TRBJ2-7 | TRBV13 | NA | TGTGCCAGCAGCTTATTAGGACTAGCGGGAACCTACGAGCAGTACTTC | CASSLLGLAGTYEQYF
NA | TRBJ1-5 | TRBV7-9 | NA | TGTGCCAGCAGCTCCCCACAGGGAATCAATAGCAATCAGCCCCAGCATTTT | CASSSPQGINSNQPQHF
NA | TRBJ1-5 | TRBV7-2 | once | TGTGCCAGCAGCTTCTTGGGCAACAATCAGCCCCAGCATTTT | CASSFLGNNQPQHF
NA | TRBJ2-2 | TRBV6-1 | once | TGTGCCAGCACCTATACAGGGCGCACCGGGGAGCTGTTTTTT | CASTYTGRTGELFF
NA | TRBJ2-3 | TRBV7-7 | NA | TGTGCTAGCAGCTTAGCTTCTAGGTTATCGACAGATACGCAGTATTTT | CASSLASRLSTDTQYF
NA | TRBJ2-7 | TRBV7-2 | once | TGTGCCAGCAGCGAACCGGGACTCTCCACCTCCTACGAGCAGTACTTC | CASSEPGLSTSYEQYF
NA | TRBJ2-2 | TRBV9 | NA | TGTGCCAGCAGCGTAGACCCGGGTACGAACACCGGGGAGCTGTTTTTT | CASSVDPGTNTGELFF
TRBD2 | TRBJ2-7 | TRBV6-1 | NA | TGTGCCAGCAGTGGACTAGCGGACGGGGAGCAGTACTTC | CASSGLADGEQYF
TRBD1 | TRBJ1-5 | TRBV28 | NA | TGTGCCAGCAGTTTACTTGACAGGGACGATCAGCCCCAGCATTTT | CASSLLDRDDQPQHF
TRBD1 | TRBJ2-7 | TRBV28 | NA | TGTGCCAGCAGTTCGTGGCCAAGGGGGCTCCCCTACGAGCAGTACTTC | CASSSWPRGLPYEQYF
NA | TRBJ2-5 | TRBV7-9 | NA | TGTGCCAGCAGCTTATCGGAGACCCAGTACTTC | CASSLSETQYF
NA | TRBJ2-7 | TRBV4-1 | NA | TGCGCCAGCAGCCAAGGGTTAAGGACTCCGCTTGGCGAGCAGTACTTC | CASSQGLRTPLGEQYF
NA | TRBJ1-3 | TRBV9 | NA | TGTGCCAGCAGCCCAACTCCGGGTTCTGGAAACACCATATATTTT | CASSPTPGSGNTIYF
NA | TRBJ1-4 | TRBV29-1 | NA | TGCAGCGTATCACCGGGACTGCGGAATGAAAAACTGTTTTTT | CSVSPGLRNEKLFF
NA | TRBJ1-2 | TRBV30 | NA | TGTGCCTGGAGTGCGGGTGGTTACGGCTACACCTTC | CAWSAGGYGYTF
NA | TRBJ2-7 | TRBV15 | NA | TGTGCCACCAGCAGAGCCTATAGCGAGCAGTACTTC | CATSRAYSEQYF
TRBD1 | TRBJ2-5 | TRBV27 | NA | TGTGCCAGCAGTTTCCGGGACAGCCAAGAGACCCAGTACTTC | CASSFRDSQETQYF
TRBD1 | TRBJ2-5 | TRBV7-9 | NA | TGTGCCAGCAGCCCCCCGACAGGGGGCCAGGAGACCCAGTACTTC | CASSPPTGGQETQYF
NA | TRBJ2-2 | TRBV4-1 | NA | TGCGCCAGCAGCCAAACGGGAGCCGGGGAGCTGTTTTTT | CASSQTGAGELFF
TRBD1 | TRBJ1-1 | TRBV29-1 | NA | TGCAGCGGTCTTGGGACAGGGCGAGGTGCGGCTTTCTTT | CSGLGTGRGAAFF
TRBD2 | TRBJ2-1 | TRBV29-1 | NA | TGCAGCGCTGCGGGGGGAAATATACACTACAATGAGCAGTTCTTC | CSAAGGNIHYNEQFF
TRBD1 | TRBJ2-5 | TRBV2 | NA | TGTGCCAGCAGACTGGGGACAGTACAAGAGACCCAGTACTTC | CASRLGTVQETQYF
TRBD2 | TRBJ2-2 | TRBV6-6 | NA | TGTGCCAGCAGTTACCCTAGCGGGAGAAGGACCGGGGAGCTGTTTTTT | CASSYPSGRRTGELFF
NA | TRBJ2-2 | TRBV12-2 | NA | TGTGCAAGTCGCCTCATGGCAGGGTATGGAACCGGGGAGCTGTTTTTT | CASRLMAGYGTGELFF
TRBD1 | TRBJ1-4 | TRBV28 | once | TGTGCCAGCAGGACAGGGAGGCGTGAAAAACTGTTTTTT | CASRTGRREKLFF
NA | TRBJ2-3 | TRBV7-8 | NA | TGTGCCAGCAGCTTTCGTGAGACGCAGTATTTT | CASSFRETQYF
NA | TRBJ2-7 | TRBV19 | NA | TGTGCCAGTAGTACAGGGCTATTTACAACCGGAAAAGGCTACGAGCAGTACTTC | CASSTGLFTTGKGYEQYF
NA | TRBJ2-5 | TRBV2 | NA | TGTGCCAGCAGTGTACGGGGAGCCCAAGAGACCCAGTACTTC | CASSVRGAQETQYF
NA | TRBJ2-1 | TRBV6-1 | NA | TGTGCCAGCAGGGGGCCTTCTGAGCAGTTCTTC | CASRGPSEQFF
NA | TRBJ2-7 | TRBV10-3 | NA | TGTGCCATCAGCCCCGGACTGCCACCTGAGCAGTACTTC | CAISPGLPPEQYF
TRBD2 | TRBJ2-7 | TRBV27 | NA | TGTGCCAGCAGTCTACGACTAGCGGGATTATACGAGCAGTACTTC | CASSLRLAGLYEQYF
NA | TRBJ1-1 | TRBV28 | NA | TGTGCCAGCAGTTCTCCATCGGGACACCCTGAAGCTTTCTTT | CASSSPSGHPEAFF
NA | TRBJ1-5 | TRBV6-5 | NA | TGTGCCAGCAGTACACAGGAAAATCAGCCCCAGCATTTT | CASSTQENQPQHF
TRBD2 | TRBJ2-7 | TRBV10-2 | once | TGCGCCAGATACGGGGGACTAGCGGAAGGTCCGAGCGCCTACGAGCAGTACTTC | CARYGGLAEGPSAYEQYF
TRBD2 | TRBJ2-6 | TRBV6-1 | NA | TGTGCCAGCAGTGAATCGGCGGGAGGTTCTGGGGCCAACGTCCTGACTTTC | CASSESAGGSGANVLTF
NA | TRBJ1-1 | TRBV18 | once | TGTGCCAGCTCACCATTAGATAACACTGAAGCTTTCTTT | CASSPLDNTEAFF
NA | TRBJ2-7 | TRBV4-2 | NA | TGTGCCAGCAGCCGCACCCTGGGGGGATCCTACGAGCAGTACTTC | CASSRTLGGSYEQYF
TRBD2 | TRBJ2-1 | TRBV7-9 | NA | TGTGCCAGCAGCACCCAGCTAGCGGGAGGTACTGAGCAGTTCTTC | CASSTQLAGGTEQFF
TRBD1 | TRBJ2-5 | TRBV18 | once | TGTGCCAGCTCACCTTTACAGGGGGCGCAGAAGGAGACCCAGTACTTC | CASSPLQGAQKETQYF
NA | TRBJ1-4 | TRBV15 | once | TGTGCCACCAGCGTAGGACAGACAACTAATGAAAAACTGTTTTTT | CATSVGQTTNEKLFF
NA | TRBJ2-2 | TRBV9 | NA | TGTGCCACCGAGGACAGACACACCGGGGAGCTGTTTTTT | CATEDRHTGELFF
NA | TRBJ2-7 | TRBV13 | once | TGTGCCAGCAGCCCCGGACTGGAGGCCAACGAGCAGTACTTC | CASSPGLEANEQYF
TRBD2 | TRBJ2-7 | TRBV7-9 | NA | TGTGCCAGCAGCTTAAGTAGCGGGACCTCCTACGAGCAGTACTTC | CASSLSSGTSYEQYF
NA | TRBJ2-7 | TRBV7-9 | NA | TGTGCCAGCAGCTTAGAACGCGCACCGACGGGGCAGTACTTC | CASSLERAPTGQYF
NA | TRBJ2-7 | TRBV28 | NA | TGTGCCAGCAGTCTCCCGACTGGGGCGACATGGGGGCAGTACTTC | CASSLPTGATWGQYF
NA | TRBJ2-1 | TRBV6-4 | few | TGTGCCAGCAGTGACTCACTCCACAGCAATGAGCAGTTCTTC | CASSDSLHSNEQFF